The 8 T cell receptor beta chains reported below all come from one sample, sequenced in a study of blood T cell repertoires in COVID-19. The method was immunoSEQ multiplex PCR; TCRdb's version includes in-frame clones alone and lacks a portion of them. The data hold hundreds of thousands of clones, with around 90% observed a single time. Sequencing was carried out using PBMCs or T cells enriched from blood (not recorded which). The receptors were gathered from a woman aged 45 to 65 who had recovered from COVID-19.

The count of this clone is one. J is TRBJ1-1 and V is TRBV29-1, with TRBD1 matching over 7 bases. The CDR3 totals 12 residues. V dropped 4 bases and J dropped 7; count of bases not matched to a gene: 6. Germline V CDR1 and CDR2: SQVTM, ANQGSEA. The CDR3 loop is CSVVRGGDEAFF. CDR3 in DNA: TGCAGCGTTGTTAGAGGGGGCGATGAAGCTTTCTTT. The variable domain in full, with the rest retrieved from reference TRBV29-1 and TRBJ1-1, is SAVISQKPSRDICQRGTSLTIQCQVDSQVTMMFWYRQQPGQSLTLIATANQGSEATYESGFVIDKFPISRPNLTFSTLTVSNMSPEDSSIYLCSVVRGGDEAFFGQGTRLTVV.

DNA for the CDR3: TGTGCCAGCAGTTTCGTCAGGGATTCACCCCTCCACTTT. This gives the protein CASSFVRDSPLHF. This sequence joins TRBV2 and TRBJ1-6, with D perhaps matching TRBD1 (5 bases). Germline lookup yields CDR1 SNHLY and CDR2 FYNNEI. V gave up 5 bases and J gave up 8 bases, with 10 bases separating them. There are 13 residues in the CDR3.

This clone has only a few counts. This rearrangement joins TRBV7-9 to TRBJ1-1; 7 bases are a match to TRBD1. CDR3 length: 15 amino acids. CDR1 SEHNR and CDR2 FQNEAQ come from the germline V gene (reference sequence). The junction had 6 bases not matched to a gene; V was cut back by 5 bases and J by 0 bases. DNA for the CDR3: TGTGCCAGCAGCCGACAGGGATCCGTGAACACTGAAGCTTTCTTT. Translation gives CASSRQGSVNTEAFF.

As to this clone: One end of the junction is discordant with germline, which a read error may explain. The genes are TRBV23-1 and TRBJ2-3; 7 bases map to TRBD2. TRBV23-1 is identified as an open reading frame with a role that is uncertain. CDR3 length: 14 amino acids. The CDR3 coding sequence is TGCGCCAGCACCCCCGGGGGGATCACAGATGCGCAGTATTTT. Its protein is CASTPGGITDAQYF.

The DNA for the CDR3 is TGTGCCAGCAGCTACGGGGGGACTAGCGGTTACAATGAGCAGTTCTTC. Translation gives CASSYGGTSGYNEQFF. V usage is TRBV7-3 and J usage is TRBJ2-1; 11 positions agree with TRBD2. This CDR3 is 16 amino acids long. Trimming removed 4 bases from V and 4 bases from J; junction bases left unmatched: 6. Germline CDR1 is SGHTA and CDR2 is FQGTGA. Filled out from reference TRBV7-3 and TRBJ2-1, the complete variable domain reads GAGVSQTPSNKVTEKGKYVELRCDPISGHTALYWYRQSLGQGPEFLIYFQGTGAADDSGLPNDRFFAVRPEGSVSTLKIQRTERGDSAVYLCASSYGGTSGYNEQFFGPGTRLTVL.

V usage is TRBV19 and J usage is TRBJ2-3; possibly TRBD2 for D (6 bases). Trimming stripped 4 bases from V and 3 bases from J, with 14 bases between. Germline CDR1 reads LNHDA; CDR2 reads SQIVND (reference sequence). There are 15 residues in the CDR3. DNA of the CDR3: TGTGCCAGTAGTAGTAAGGACTACACGACAGATACGCAGTATTTT. Its protein product is CASSSKDYTTDTQYF. Full variable domain (missing parts from reference TRBV19 and TRBJ2-3): DGGITQSPKYLFRKEGQNVTLSCEQNLNHDAMYWYRQDPGQGLRLIYYSQIVNDFQKGDIAEGYSVSREKKESFPLTVTSAQKNPTAFYLCASSSKDYTTDTQYFGPGTRLTVL.

The chain carries TRBV4-3 and TRBJ2-3, with TRBD2 as a possible D gene (5 bases). Trimming cost V 0 bases and J 6 bases, with 7 bases left between them. From germline, CDR1 is LGHNA and CDR2 YSLEER. CDR3 length equals 13 residues. CDR3 nucleotide sequence: TGCGCCAGCAGCCAAGATTGGAGGGATACGCAGTATTTT. This gives the protein CASSQDWRDTQYF.

This chain connects TRBV30 to TRBJ2-3, with D possibly TRBD2 on 7 matching bases. V shed 0 bases and J shed 2 bases, with 24 bases lying between them. The CDR3 contains 19 residues. CDR1 is GTSNPN, CDR2 SVGIG, per germline (reference sequence). CDR3 nucleotide sequence: TGTGCCTGGAGTGTACTTTTTCGGGGGCTAGCGGCAAACACAGATACGCAGTATTTT. Its translation is CAWSVLFRGLAANTDTQYF.